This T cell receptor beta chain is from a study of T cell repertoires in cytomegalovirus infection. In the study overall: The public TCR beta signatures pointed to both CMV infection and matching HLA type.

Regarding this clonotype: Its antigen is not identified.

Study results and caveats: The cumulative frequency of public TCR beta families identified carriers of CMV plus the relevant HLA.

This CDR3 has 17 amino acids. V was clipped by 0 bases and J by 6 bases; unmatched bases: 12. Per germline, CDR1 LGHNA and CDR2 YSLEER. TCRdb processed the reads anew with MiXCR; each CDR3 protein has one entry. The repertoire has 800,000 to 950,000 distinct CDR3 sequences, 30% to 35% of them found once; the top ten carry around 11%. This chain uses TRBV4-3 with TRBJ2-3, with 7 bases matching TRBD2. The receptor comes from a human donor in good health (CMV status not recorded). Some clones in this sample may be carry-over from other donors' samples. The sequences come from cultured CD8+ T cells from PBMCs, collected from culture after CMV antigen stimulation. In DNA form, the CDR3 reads TGCGCCAGCAGCCAAGATGATAGCGGGTACGTTTCGGATACGCAGTATTTT. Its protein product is CASSQDDSGYVSDTQYF.